The sequence of this T cell receptor beta chain was determined in a study of cytomegalovirus exposure and HLA in healthy donors. The PCR ran on 60 Vbeta and 13 Jbeta primers. This table comes from immunoSEQ multiplex PCR, and its TCRdb copy is limited to in-frame clones, with some not included. The sample comprises around 150,000 clones, 70% to 80% of which are singletons, and just under 6.5% rests with the top ten. Germline V gives CDR1 SNHLY, CDR2 FYNNEI. The V and J ends lost 7 bases and 9 bases, in that order; junction bases with no gene match: 13. CDR3 length equals 15 residues. Study-wide findings and caveats: The study carried out a later analysis of TCR beta sequences. It associated about 15,000 of them with specific HLA alleles at a false discovery rate of 0.05. A likely sequencing artifact accounted for one observed cluster of highly shared sequence variants.

As to this clone: Antigen specificity is unknown.

The origin of this receptor is a man aged 45-65 years in good health and CMV-seropositive. This rearrangement joins TRBV2 to TRBJ2-1, with 9 bases aligning to TRBD2. The source material was PBMCs. The CDR3 DNA reads as TGTGCCAGCAACCGGGCTAGCGGGGCGGCCGGTGAGCAGTTCTTC. Encoded protein: CASNRASGAAGEQFF.